These T cell receptor beta chains were read from a single sample in a study of blood T cell repertoires in COVID-19. Sequencing was performed with immunoSEQ multiplex PCR; in TCRdb, only in-frame clones are kept and a portion is missing. This repertoire shows 95,000 to 150,000 clones, 55% to 75% found once; its top ten account for around 0.9%. The sequenced material came from peripheral blood. These receptors all come from a human donor with acute or convalescent COVID-19. The donor label of this sample is uncertain. Each CDR3 is given with its conserved first and last residue. A D gene is named only where the DNA matches it firmly. Clone size is stated in some rows and not others, as once, few, many or a class when expanded.

j_call d_call clone_size v_call cdr3_aa cdr3_nt
TRBJ1-1 TRBD1 NA TRBV28 CASREQGARRTEAFF TGTGCCAGCAGGGAACAGGGGGCTCGGAGGACTGAAGCTTTCTTT
TRBJ2-5 NA NA TRBV7-2 CASSDTGKETQYF TGTGCCAGCAGCGATACAGGGAAAGAGACCCAGTACTTC
TRBJ2-7 NA NA TRBV12-3/TRBV12-4 CASSFVRDTEQYF TGTGCCAGCAGTTTCGTCAGGGATACCGAGCAGTACTTC
TRBJ2-1 TRBD1 many TRBV24-1 CATSELASGGSYNEQFF TGTGCCACCAGTGAACTAGCCTCAGGGGGCTCGTACAATGAGCAGTTCTTC
TRBJ2-1 NA NA TRBV7-8 CASSPSRPHMHNEQFF TGTGCCAGCAGCCCATCCAGGCCCCACATGCACAATGAGCAGTTCTTC
TRBJ2-3 NA NA TRBV18 CASSPPRGTDTQYF TGTGCCAGCTCACCACCGAGAGGCACAGATACGCAGTATTTT
TRBJ1-2 NA NA TRBV30 CAWRSGNYGYTF TGTGCCTGGAGATCGGGGAACTATGGCTACACCTTC
TRBJ1-1 NA few TRBV7-2 CASSSYGGTEAFF TGTGCCAGCAGCTCATACGGGGGGACTGAAGCTTTCTTT
TRBJ2-1 TRBD2 once TRBV7-9 CASWLAGDYNEQFF TGTGCCAGCTGGCTAGCGGGGGACTACAATGAGCAGTTCTTC
TRBJ2-7 TRBD2 NA TRBV6-5 CASNPAGGRYEQYF TGTGCCAGCAACCCAGCGGGGGGGCGGTACGAGCAGTACTTC
TRBJ1-4 TRBD1 NA TRBV12-5 CASGSGTVNEKLFF TGTGCTAGTGGTTCTGGGACAGTGAATGAAAAACTGTTTTTT
TRBJ1-6 TRBD1 NA TRBV7-8 CASSLNGDSLNSPLHF TGTGCCAGCAGCTTAAACGGGGACAGTTTAAATTCACCCCTCCACTTT
TRBJ2-7 TRBD1 NA TRBV19 CASSIRTGPTYEQYF TGTGCCAGTAGTATCCGGACAGGGCCAACCTACGAGCAGTACTTC
TRBJ1-2 NA NA TRBV10-3 CAISESAAAGYTF TGTGCCATCAGTGAGTCGGCGGCAGCTGGCTACACCTTC
TRBJ1-2 TRBD1 few TRBV7-8 CASSLMGQGYGYTF TGTGCCAGCAGCTTAATGGGACAGGGCTATGGCTACACCTTC
TRBJ2-5 TRBD2 NA TRBV6-5 CASSLGNSGVTQYF TGTGCCAGCAGTTTGGGAAATAGCGGGGTGACCCAGTACTTC
TRBJ1-2 TRBD1 NA TRBV19 CASSIPRTGNWGYGYTF TGTGCCAGTAGTATTCCCAGGACAGGGAATTGGGGCTATGGCTACACCTTC
TRBJ1-5 NA NA TRBV24-1 CATSETGYQPQHF TGTGCCACCAGTGAAACAGGGTACCAGCCCCAGCATTTT
TRBJ2-2 NA few TRBV3-1/TRBV3-2 CASSPGVGELFF TGTGCCAGCAGCCCGGGGGTGGGGGAGCTGTTTTTT
TRBJ1-2 NA few TRBV2 CASSESSLWGLYGYTF TGTGCCAGCAGTGAATCCTCCCTGTGGGGGCTCTATGGCTACACCTTC
TRBJ1-2 TRBD1 many TRBV19 CASNEGTGVYGYTF TGTGCCAGTAATGAGGGGACAGGGGTTTATGGCTACACCTTC
TRBJ1-4 NA few TRBV6-5 CASSYERATGPKKLFF TGTGCCAGCAGTTACGAGAGAGCCACAGGGCCGAAAAAACTGTTTTTT
TRBJ2-7 NA NA TRBV20-1 CSAPLANEQYF TGCAGTGCCCCTCTCGCGAACGAGCAGTACTTC
TRBJ1-2 NA few TRBV7-8 CASSLGGQAYGYTF TGTGCCAGCAGCTTAGGAGGACAAGCCTATGGCTACACCTTC
TRBJ1-6 NA NA TRBV28 CASTAGVYNSPLHF TGTGCCAGCACCGCGGGCGTCTATAATTCACCCCTCCACTTT
TRBJ1-5 NA NA TRBV6-6 CASSYIGPGWDQPQHF TGTGCCAGCAGTTACATCGGACCGGGATGGGATCAGCCCCAGCATTTT
TRBJ2-7 NA NA TRBV10-3 CAISDGRGTYEQYF TGTGCCATCAGTGACGGTCGGGGGACCTACGAGCAGTACTTC
TRBJ2-3 NA NA TRBV11-2 CASSSNRAGTDTQYF TGTGCCAGCAGCTCGAACAGGGCTGGCACAGATACGCAGTATTTT